Following are 10 T cell receptor beta chains from one sample sequenced in a study of identical twins. A single record per CDR3 protein comes from TCRdb applying MiXCR to the 5' RACE reads. The data show some 230,000 distinct CDR3 sequences, approximately 7.1% seen once. The sample was also linked to a second study, of T cells expressing NK-cell markers.

Sequencing used CD8+ T cells sorted from blood. All receptors come from a woman between 18 and 30 years old in good health.

V usage is TRBV12-2 and J usage is TRBJ2-7; the table's TRBD2 call for D was not verified on the DNA. TRBV12-2 is a pseudogene locus. CDR3 length: 17 amino acids. CDR3 sequence (DNA): TGTGCAAGTCGCTTCGATCCTTCCCCCAGCGGGACCTACGAGCAGTACTTC. This translates into CASRFDPSPSGTYEQYF.

This clonotype was counted only a few times. The chain employs TRBV9 and TRBJ2-1; 8 bases agree with TRBD1. After removal of 3 bases from V and 9 bases from J, the junction contained 8 bases not matched to a gene. The CDR3 totals 14 residues. Per germline, CDR1 SGDLS and CDR2 YYNGEE. The CDR3 nucleotides are TGTGCCAGCAGCGCGGGACAGGAATGGGCTGAGCAGTTCTTC. It translates to CASSAGQEWAEQFF.

This clonotype turned up a few times. This chain uses TRBV3-1 with TRBJ2-1; a possible D gene is TRBD2 (6 bases). CDR3 length: 12 amino acids. V lost 8 bases to trimming and J lost 10 bases, with 15 bases between them. Germline-derived CDR1 and CDR2 are LGHDT and YNNKEL (reference sequence). The chain's CDR3 is CASSFGRTEQFF. CDR3 nucleotide sequence: TGTGCCAGCTCGTTTGGGAGGACAGAGCAGTTCTTC.

This clonotype occurred a few times. The chain joins TRBV5-6 to TRBJ1-1; D is perhaps TRBD1 (5 bases). Deletions cut 2 bases from V and 4 bases from J, with 12 bases between. This CDR3 comprises 14 residues. Germline CDR1 is SGHDT and CDR2 is YYEEEE. DNA for the CDR3: TGTGCCAGCAGCTTCGGGGGGGGGACCACTGAAGCTTTCTTT. Translated, it gives CASSFGGGTTEAFF.

This clonotype was seen at least ten times. The chain links TRBV12-3 or TRBV12-4 to TRBJ2-5; 7 nucleotides agree with TRBD1. This CDR3 has 15 amino acids. The V gene end was trimmed by 5 bases and the J gene end by 3 bases; junction bases not matched to a gene: 9. CDR3 residues: CASSISPDREETQYF. CDR3 DNA: TGTGCCAGCAGTATTAGTCCCGACAGGGAAGAGACCCAGTACTTC.

This clonotype occurred a few times. The V call is TRBV11-1, the J call TRBJ2-1; the match to TRBD1 covers 10 bases. The CDR3 length is 18 residues. CDR1 and CDR2 (germline): SGHAT, FQDESV (reference sequence). The trim removed 0 bases at V and 8 bases at J, leaving 13 bases unmatched. CDR3 sequence: CASSLAETGTGDGYEQFF. DNA of the CDR3: TGTGCCAGCAGCTTAGCTGAAACCGGGACAGGGGATGGTTATGAGCAGTTCTTC. Together with reference TRBV11-1 and TRBJ2-1, the CDR3 gives the full variable domain: EAEVAQSPRYKITEKSQAVAFWCDPISGHATLYWYRQILGQGPELLVQFQDESVVDDSQLPKDRFSAERLKGVDSTLKIQPAELGDSAMYLCASSLAETGTGDGYEQFFGPGTRLTVL.

A few counts support this clonotype. The genes are TRBV12-3 or TRBV12-4 and TRBJ1-1; tentative D call: TRBD1 (6 bases). The CDR3 runs 14 residues. Deletions cut 4 bases from V and 2 bases from J, with 11 bases between. CDR3 in amino acids: CASSSGGFNTEAFF. The CDR3, as DNA: TGTGCCAGCAGTTCGGGGGGCTTCAACACTGAAGCTTTCTTT.

This clonotype was seen a few times. V and J are TRBV5-5 and TRBJ2-3, with 8 bases lining up with TRBD1. The V gene end was trimmed by 4 bases and the J gene end by 4 bases; junction bases not matched to a gene: 11. CDR1 is SGHKS, CDR2 YYEKEE, per germline (reference sequence). The CDR3 is 16 residues long. The CDR3 is CASSPTTGEGADTQYF. The CDR3 coding sequence is TGTGCCAGCAGCCCGACGACAGGGGAAGGGGCAGATACGCAGTATTTT.

This clonotype was picked up many times. The CDR3 here is CASQERIVPNYGYTF. The CDR3 DNA reads TGTGCCAGCCAGGAGCGGATAGTTCCTAACTATGGCTACACCTTC. This sequence joins TRBV6-2 or TRBV6-3 and TRBJ1-2; no definite D call. Trimming removed 8 bases at V and 0 bases at J, with 16 bases between. CDR1 is MNHEY, CDR2 SVGEGT, per germline. The CDR3 runs 15 residues.

This clonotype occurred a few times. The chain uses TRBV6-5 and TRBJ2-7; D unclear. CDR1 MNHEY and CDR2 SVGAGI come from the germline V gene. The CDR3 is 15 amino acids. Trimming shortened V by 2 bases and J by 0 bases, and 11 bases separated the two germline ends. CDR3: CASSYGLGSSYEQYF. The DNA for the CDR3 is TGTGCCAGCAGTTACGGGTTAGGTTCCTCCTACGAGCAGTACTTC.